These 20 T cell receptor beta chains originate from one sample sequenced in a study of T cells in Graves' hyperthyroidism and ophthalmopathy. Amplified TCR beta CDR3 regions came from RNA transcripts. Carried out on the TCR CDR3, a first-round RT-PCR used the HTBI primer set. MiXCR, applied by TCRdb to the multiplex PCR reads, yields one record per CDR3 protein. The sample yields 530,000 or so distinct CDR3 sequences, about a sixth seen once. The specimen sequenced was blood. The receptors stem from a woman aged 18-29 years with Graves' ophthalmopathy.

This clonotype has at least ten counts. The chain recombines TRBV13 with TRBJ2-7; 11 bases are shared with TRBD2. From germline, CDR1 is PRHDT and CDR2 FYEKMQ (reference sequence). The CDR3 length is 17 residues. V lost 0 bases to trimming and J lost 3 bases; unmatched junction nucleotides: 7. For the CDR3, the DNA is TGTGCCAGCAGCTTAGGGACTAGCGGGACAACCGTCTACGAGCAGTACTTC. The encoded protein is CASSLGTSGTTVYEQYF.

This clonotype was observed at least ten times. V usage is TRBV9 and J usage is TRBJ2-3, with D possibly matching TRBD2 (5 bases). Trimming took 3 bases from V and 4 from J, leaving 15 bases between them. Per the germline V gene, CDR1 is SGDLS and CDR2 is YYNGEE. CDR3 length: 15 amino acids. CDR3 sequence: CASSGADSAADTQYF. Here the CDR3 DNA reads TGTGCCAGCAGCGGGGCGGACTCAGCAGCAGATACGCAGTATTTT.

CDR3: CSVEISGGYYGYTF. CDR3 in DNA: TGCAGCGTTGAGATAAGTGGAGGCTACTATGGCTACACCTTC. The V call is TRBV20-1, the J call TRBJ1-2; D is ambiguous. The germline gives CDR1 DFQATT, CDR2 SNEGSKA (reference sequence). The CDR3 length is 14 residues.

This clonotype was observed once. At one end the junction does not follow the germline gene, possibly because of a read error. The rearrangement uses TRBV4-1 and TRBJ2-3; D unclear. Germline V CDR1 and CDR2: MGHRA, YSYEKL. This CDR3 is built from 13 residues. CDR3 in amino acids: CASSQEITATQYF. CDR3 bases: TGCGCCAGCAGCCAAGAAATCACAGCTACGCAGTATTTT.

This clonotype was observed many times. The rearrangement uses TRBV5-1 and TRBJ2-1; TRBD2 matches at 7 bases. Trimming at V came to 1 base and at J to 6 bases, leaving 10 bases not matched to a gene. This CDR3 contains 16 residues. In germline, CDR1 is SGHRS, CDR2 YFSETQ. CDR3 sequence: CASSLLGLENFNEQFF. CDR3 nucleotides: TGCGCCAGCAGCTTGCTTGGACTAGAGAACTTCAATGAGCAGTTCTTC.

This clonotype has at least ten counts. CDR3 region: CASSPPVGETQYF. In DNA, the CDR3 is TGTGCCAGCAGTCCTCCTGTGGGGGAGACCCAGTACTTC. This rearrangement joins TRBV28 to TRBJ2-5; no firm D call. Trimming removed 5 bases at V and 5 bases at J, with 12 bases between. The CDR3 is 13 amino acids. The V gene's germline CDR1 is MDHEN and CDR2 SYDVKM.

The sample holds a few counts of this clonotype. The V and J genes are TRBV10-2 and TRBJ2-2; 7 nucleotides agree with TRBD2. CDR1 is WSHSY, CDR2 SAAADI, per germline. J lost 8 bases, V lost 8 bases, and 14 bases had no gene match. The CDR3 totals 15 residues. The CDR3 DNA sequence: TGCGCCAGCGAAAGCGGGGCCCTCATTTCGGGGGAGCTGTTTTTT. Translating gives CASESGALISGELFF.

The chain carries TRBV27 and TRBJ2-1; 14 bases fit TRBD2. CDR1 is MNHEY and CDR2 is SMNVEV in the germline V gene (reference sequence). The V gene end was trimmed by 1 base and the J gene end by 5 bases; junction bases not matched to a gene: 7. CDR3 length: 18 amino acids. The DNA for the CDR3 is TGTGCCAGCAGTTTATTTGGGACTAGCGGGAGTTCAGACAATGAGCAGTTCTTC. Translated, it gives CASSLFGTSGSSDNEQFF.

This clonotype was found many times. This chain uses TRBV28 with TRBJ1-1, with D possibly being TRBD1 (6 bases). The V and J ends lost 10 bases and 0 bases respectively, with 12 bases between them. Germline V CDR1 and CDR2: MDHEN, SYDVKM. This CDR3 is built from 13 residues. For the CDR3, the DNA is TGTGCCATCAAAAGGACAGTGAACACTGAAGCTTTCTTT. Translating it yields CAIKRTVNTEAFF.

In this sample, this clonotype turned up many times. The rearrangement joins TRBV28 to TRBJ2-3; 9 bases match TRBD1. Per germline, CDR1 MDHEN and CDR2 SYDVKM. The CDR3 totals 17 residues. With 5 bases clipped from V and 3 bases from J, the junction kept 12 bases outside the gene matches. In DNA form, the CDR3 reads TGTGCCAGCAGTCTCCGAAAGGGACAGGGCGAAACAGATACGCAGTATTTT. This encodes CASSLRKGQGETDTQYF.

This clonotype was detected ten times or more. The genes are TRBV28 and TRBJ2-7; 9 nucleotides align to TRBD1. Germline values: CDR1 MDHEN, CDR2 SYDVKM. Unmatched junction bases numbered 8, after V lost 6 bases and J lost 2 bases. The CDR3 is 15 amino acids. The CDR3 DNA reads TGTGCCAGCAGACCAAGGACAGGGGAAACCTACGAGCAGTACTTC. Encoded protein: CASRPRTGETYEQYF.

This clonotype was seen repeatedly, ten times or more. V gene TRBV3-1 combines with J gene TRBJ1-3, with D maybe TRBD1 (6 bases). Trimming took 3 bases from V and 0 from J, leaving 12 bases between them. The CDR3 covers 16 residues. CDR1 and CDR2 (germline): LGHDT, YNNKEL (reference sequence). The CDR3 nucleotides read TGTGCCAGCAGCCATGGGGGACATCTCTCTGGAAACACCATATATTTT. Its protein product is CASSHGGHLSGNTIYF.

This clonotype was recorded once. A read error is possible here, since a much larger clone lies one base away. The chain links TRBV27 to TRBJ1-4; TRBD1 agrees at 7 bases. Germline CDR1 is MNHEY and CDR2 is SMNVEV (reference sequence). CDR3 size: 14 residues. V lost 5 bases and J lost 7; bases outside the gene matches: 7. The CDR3 nucleotides read TGTGCCAGCAGTGCCGGGACAGCGGGTGAAAAACTGTTTTTT. As protein: CASSAGTAGEKLFF.

The genes are TRBV27 and TRBJ2-7; TRBD2 agrees at 8 bases. V was pared by 3 bases and J by 3 bases, with 4 bases of the junction left unmatched. Per the germline V gene, CDR1 is MNHEY and CDR2 is SMNVEV (reference sequence). The CDR3 totals 14 residues. In nucleotides, the CDR3 is TGTGCCAGCAGTTTTCGGGAGGGTAACTACGAGCAGTACTTC. Amino acids: CASSFREGNYEQYF.

The J gene is TRBJ1-5, the V gene TRBV6-1, with TRBD1 identical over 7 bases. CDR1 MNHNS and CDR2 SASEGT come from the germline V gene. The CDR3 runs 15 residues. V lost 3 bases to trimming and J lost 7 bases; unmatched junction nucleotides: 9. This CDR3 reads CASSDGTEPTQPQHF. The CDR3 coding sequence is TGTGCCAGCAGTGACGGGACAGAGCCTACCCAGCCCCAGCATTTT.

This clonotype has just a few counts. This chain joins TRBV5-1 and TRBJ2-5, with a tentative D call TRBD2 (5 bases). This CDR3 is built from 13 residues. The ends were cut back, 2 bases at V and 10 bases at J, with 15 bases in the middle. Germline lookup yields CDR1 SGHRS and CDR2 YFSETQ. The CDR3 DNA sequence: TGCGCCAGCAGCTTTACTAGTGACGGGAACCAGTACTTC. It yields the protein CASSFTSDGNQYF.

The table lists this clonotype with many counts. The rearrangement joins TRBV27 to TRBJ1-4; the D gene is possibly TRBD1 (6 bases). The germline V and J ends were trimmed by 0 bases and 1 base, with 6 bases remaining between them. Germline V gene lookup returns CDR1 MNHEY and CDR2 SMNVEV (reference sequence). CDR3 length: 15 amino acids. The CDR3 bases are TGTGCCAGCAGTTTATCCAGGGGAACTAATGAAAAACTGTTTTTT. Translated: CASSLSRGTNEKLFF. Variable domain in full (rest from reference TRBV27 and TRBJ1-4): EAQVTQNPRYLITVTGKKLTVTCSQNMNHEYMSWYRQDPGLGLRQIYYSMNVEVTDKGDVPEGYKVSRKEKRNFPLILESPSPNQTSLYFCASSLSRGTNEKLFFGSGTQLSVL.

This clonotype was counted many times. V usage is TRBV6-2 or TRBV6-3 and J usage is TRBJ2-1, with D perhaps being TRBD1 or TRBD2 (5 bases each). The V and J ends lost 4 bases and 4 bases respectively, with 11 bases between them. Germline assignment: CDR1 MNHEY and CDR2 SVGEGT. The CDR3 totals 14 residues. The CDR3 protein is CASSLGTQYNEQFF. The CDR3 bases are TGTGCCAGCAGTTTAGGGACCCAGTACAATGAGCAGTTCTTC.

A note on this clonotype: A read error may explain this, as a much larger clone is one base away. This chain uses TRBV6-4 with TRBJ1-2; tentative D call: TRBD1 (6 bases). Germline V gives CDR1 MRHNA, CDR2 SNTAGT. The CDR3 has 18 amino acids. The CDR3 loop is CAGSDPTLFTGPLYGYTF. CDR3 DNA sequence: TGTGCCGGCAGTGACCCAACACTTTTTACAGGGCCTCTCTATGGCTACACCTTC.

This clonotype showed up just a few times. The J gene is TRBJ2-1, the V gene TRBV28; D assignment may be TRBD1 or TRBD2 (5 bases each). Germline V gene sequence: CDR1 MDHEN, CDR2 SYDVKM. This CDR3 region has 16 residues. Trimming pared 6 bases from V and 2 bases from J, leaving 17 bases between. This CDR3 is CASSRYRDQPYNEQFF. The CDR3 nucleotides read TGTGCCAGCAGCCGATACCGGGACCAGCCCTACAATGAGCAGTTCTTC.